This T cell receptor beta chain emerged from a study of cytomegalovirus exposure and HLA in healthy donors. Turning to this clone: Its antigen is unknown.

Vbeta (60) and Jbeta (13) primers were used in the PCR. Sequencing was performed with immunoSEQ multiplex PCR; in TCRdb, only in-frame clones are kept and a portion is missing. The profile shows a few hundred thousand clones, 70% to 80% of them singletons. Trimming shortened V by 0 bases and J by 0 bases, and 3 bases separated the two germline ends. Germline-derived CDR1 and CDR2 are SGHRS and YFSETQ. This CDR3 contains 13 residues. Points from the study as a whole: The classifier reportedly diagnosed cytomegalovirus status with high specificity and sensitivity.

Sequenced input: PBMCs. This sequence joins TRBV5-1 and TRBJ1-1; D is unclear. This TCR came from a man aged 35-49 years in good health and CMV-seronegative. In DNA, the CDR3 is TGCGCCAGCAGCTTGGATATGAACACTGAAGCTTTCTTT. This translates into CASSLDMNTEAFF.